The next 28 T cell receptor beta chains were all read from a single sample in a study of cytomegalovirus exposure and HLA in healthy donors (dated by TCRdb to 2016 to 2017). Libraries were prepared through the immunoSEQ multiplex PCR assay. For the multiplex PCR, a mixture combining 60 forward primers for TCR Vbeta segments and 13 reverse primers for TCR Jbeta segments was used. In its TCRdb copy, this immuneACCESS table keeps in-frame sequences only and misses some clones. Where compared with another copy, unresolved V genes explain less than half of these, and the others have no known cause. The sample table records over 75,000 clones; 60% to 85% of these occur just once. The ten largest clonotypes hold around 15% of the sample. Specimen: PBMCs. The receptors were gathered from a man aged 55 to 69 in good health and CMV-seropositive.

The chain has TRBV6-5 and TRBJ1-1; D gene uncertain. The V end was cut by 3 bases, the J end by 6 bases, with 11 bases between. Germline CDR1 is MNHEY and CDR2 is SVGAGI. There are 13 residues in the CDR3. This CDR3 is CASSYSILAEAFF. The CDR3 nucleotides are TGTGCCAGCAGTTATTCCATACTTGCTGAAGCTTTCTTT.

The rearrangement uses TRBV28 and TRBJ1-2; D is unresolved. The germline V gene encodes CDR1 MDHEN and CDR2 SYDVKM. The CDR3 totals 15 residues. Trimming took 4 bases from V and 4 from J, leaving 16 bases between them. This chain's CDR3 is CASSSMGGRSYGYTF. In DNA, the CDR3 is TGTGCCAGCAGTTCGATGGGTGGCAGGTCCTATGGCTACACCTTC.

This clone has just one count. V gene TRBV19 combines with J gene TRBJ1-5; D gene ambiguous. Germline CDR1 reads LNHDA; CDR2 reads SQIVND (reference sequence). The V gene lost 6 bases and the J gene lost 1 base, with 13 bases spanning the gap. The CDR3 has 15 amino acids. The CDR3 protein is CASSGPARSNQPQHF. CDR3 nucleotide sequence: TGTGCCAGTAGCGGCCCTGCCAGGAGCAATCAGCCCCAGCATTTT.

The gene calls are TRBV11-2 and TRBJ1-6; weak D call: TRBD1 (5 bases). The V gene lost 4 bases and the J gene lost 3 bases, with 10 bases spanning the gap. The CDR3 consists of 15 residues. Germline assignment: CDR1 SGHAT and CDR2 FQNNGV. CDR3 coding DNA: TGTGCCAGCAGCTATAGGACAAGCTATAATTCACCCCTCCACTTT. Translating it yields CASSYRTSYNSPLHF.

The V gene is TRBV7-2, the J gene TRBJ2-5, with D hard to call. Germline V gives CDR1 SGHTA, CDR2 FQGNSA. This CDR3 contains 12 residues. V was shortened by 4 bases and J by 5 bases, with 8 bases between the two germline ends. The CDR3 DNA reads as TGTGCCAGCAGCTCAAACCGGGAGACCCAGTACTTC. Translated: CASSSNRETQYF.

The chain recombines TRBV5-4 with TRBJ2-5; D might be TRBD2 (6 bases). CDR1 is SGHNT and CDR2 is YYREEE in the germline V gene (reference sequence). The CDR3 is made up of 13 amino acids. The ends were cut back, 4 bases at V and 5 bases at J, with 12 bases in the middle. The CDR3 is CASSLSGSETQYF. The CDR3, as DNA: TGTGCCAGCAGCCTAAGCGGGTCGGAGACCCAGTACTTC. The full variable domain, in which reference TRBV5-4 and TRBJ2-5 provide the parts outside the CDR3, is ETGVTQSPTHLIKTRGQQVTLRCSSQSGHNTVSWYQQALGQGPQFIFQYYREEENGRGNFPPRFSGLQFPNYSSELNVNALELDDSALYLCASSLSGSETQYFGPGTRLLVL.

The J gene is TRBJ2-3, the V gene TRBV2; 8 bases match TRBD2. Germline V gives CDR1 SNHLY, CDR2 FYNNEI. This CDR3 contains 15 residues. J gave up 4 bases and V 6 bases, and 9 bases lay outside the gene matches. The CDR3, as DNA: TGTGCCAGCAGGGGGCGGGGGGCCGGCGCAGATACGCAGTATTTT. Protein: CASRGRGAGADTQYF.

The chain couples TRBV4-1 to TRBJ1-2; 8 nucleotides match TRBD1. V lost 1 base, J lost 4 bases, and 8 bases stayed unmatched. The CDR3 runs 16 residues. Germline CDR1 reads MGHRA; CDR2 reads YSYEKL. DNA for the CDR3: TGCGCCAGCAGCCAAGGAATCTTAGGACAGGGCTATGGCTACACCTTC. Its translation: CASSQGILGQGYGYTF.

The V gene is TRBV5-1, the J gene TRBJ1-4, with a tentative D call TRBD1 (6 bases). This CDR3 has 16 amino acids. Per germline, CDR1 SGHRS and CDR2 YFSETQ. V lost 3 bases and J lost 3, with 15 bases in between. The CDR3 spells CASSSSGVGANEKLFF. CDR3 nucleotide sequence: TGCGCCAGCAGCTCATCAGGGGTTGGGGCTAATGAAAAACTGTTTTTT.

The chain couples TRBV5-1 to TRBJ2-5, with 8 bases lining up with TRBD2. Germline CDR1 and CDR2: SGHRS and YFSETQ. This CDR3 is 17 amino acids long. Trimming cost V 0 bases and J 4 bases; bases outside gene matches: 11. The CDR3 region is CASSLDAHGGGGETQYF. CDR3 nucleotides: TGCGCCAGCAGCTTGGACGCACACGGGGGGGGTGGAGAGACCCAGTACTTC. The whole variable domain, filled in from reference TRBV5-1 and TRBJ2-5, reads KAGVTQTPRYLIKTRGQQVTLSCSPISGHRSVSWYQQTPGQGLQFLFEYFSETQRNKGNFPGRFSGRQFSNSRSEMNVSTLELGDSALYLCASSLDAHGGGGETQYFGPGTRLLVL.

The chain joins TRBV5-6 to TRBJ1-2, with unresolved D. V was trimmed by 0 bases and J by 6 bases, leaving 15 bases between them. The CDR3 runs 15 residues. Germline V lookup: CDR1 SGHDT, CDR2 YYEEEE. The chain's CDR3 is CASSLVGIRMNGYTF. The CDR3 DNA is TGTGCCAGCAGCTTGGTAGGAATCAGGATGAATGGCTACACCTTC.

In DNA, the CDR3 is TGTGCCTGGAGTGAGCTACAGGGGCAGGGGGAGACCCAGTACTTC. Encoded protein: CAWSELQGQGETQYF. The rearrangement uses TRBV30 and TRBJ2-5, with 7 nucleotides matching TRBD1. The CDR3 spans 15 residues. The V gene end was trimmed by 1 base and the J gene end by 5 bases; junction bases not matched to a gene: 10. Germline assignment: CDR1 GTSNPN and CDR2 SVGIG (reference sequence).

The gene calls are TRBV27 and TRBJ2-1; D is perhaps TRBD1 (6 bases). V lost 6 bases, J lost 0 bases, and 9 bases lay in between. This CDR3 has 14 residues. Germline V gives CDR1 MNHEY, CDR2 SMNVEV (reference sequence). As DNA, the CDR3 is TGTGCCAGCAGCTTACAGGGCTCCTACAATGAGCAGTTCTTC. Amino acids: CASSLQGSYNEQFF.

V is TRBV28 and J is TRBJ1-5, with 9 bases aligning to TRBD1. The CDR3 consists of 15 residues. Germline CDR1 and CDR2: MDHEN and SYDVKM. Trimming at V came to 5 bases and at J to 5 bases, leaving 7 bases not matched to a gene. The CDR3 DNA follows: TGTGCCAGCAGTACCGGACAGGGGCGGGATCAGCCCCAGCATTTT. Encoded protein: CASSTGQGRDQPQHF.

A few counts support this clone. The CDR3 coding sequence is TGCGCCAGCAGCCAGGCGGGGGGAGGTACGCAGTATTTT. Translated, it gives CASSQAGGGTQYF. The J gene is TRBJ2-3, the V gene TRBV4-1; 8 bases map to TRBD2. Germline CDR1 and CDR2: MGHRA and YSYEKL. This CDR3 has 13 amino acids. V dropped 3 bases and J dropped 8; count of bases not matched to a gene: 4.

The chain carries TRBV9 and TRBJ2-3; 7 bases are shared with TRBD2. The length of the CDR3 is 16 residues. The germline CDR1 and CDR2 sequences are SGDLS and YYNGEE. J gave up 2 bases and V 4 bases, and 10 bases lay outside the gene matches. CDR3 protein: CASSPYVGTNTDTQYF. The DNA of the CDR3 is TGTGCCAGCAGCCCCTACGTCGGGACTAACACAGATACGCAGTATTTT.

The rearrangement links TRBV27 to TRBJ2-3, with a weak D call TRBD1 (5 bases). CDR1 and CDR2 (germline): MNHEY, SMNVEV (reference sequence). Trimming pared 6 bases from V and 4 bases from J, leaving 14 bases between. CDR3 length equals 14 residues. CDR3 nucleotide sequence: TGTGCCAGCAGCTTGGGCAGGGCGGCAGATACGCAGTATTTT. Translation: CASSLGRAADTQYF.

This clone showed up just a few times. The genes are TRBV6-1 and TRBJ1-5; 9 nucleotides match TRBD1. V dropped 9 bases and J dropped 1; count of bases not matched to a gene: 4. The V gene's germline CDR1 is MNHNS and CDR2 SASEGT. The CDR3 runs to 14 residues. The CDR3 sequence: CASRDRVSNQPQHF. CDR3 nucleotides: TGTGCCAGTCGGGACAGGGTAAGCAATCAGCCCCAGCATTTT.

CDR3 in amino acids: CASKKGGARQPQHF. CDR3 nucleotides: TGTGCCAGCAAAAAGGGAGGGGCTCGTCAGCCCCAGCATTTT. The rearrangement uses TRBV27 and TRBJ1-5; TRBD1 is a possible D gene (5 bases). Deletions cut 7 bases from V and 6 bases from J, with 16 bases between. CDR3 length equals 14 residues. Germline lookup yields CDR1 MNHEY and CDR2 SMNVEV (reference sequence).

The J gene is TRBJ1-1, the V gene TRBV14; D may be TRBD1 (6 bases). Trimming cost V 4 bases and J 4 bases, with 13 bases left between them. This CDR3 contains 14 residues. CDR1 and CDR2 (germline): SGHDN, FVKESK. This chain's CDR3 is CASSPRGGPTEAFF. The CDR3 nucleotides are TGTGCCAGCAGCCCCCGCGGGGGGCCCACTGAAGCTTTCTTT.

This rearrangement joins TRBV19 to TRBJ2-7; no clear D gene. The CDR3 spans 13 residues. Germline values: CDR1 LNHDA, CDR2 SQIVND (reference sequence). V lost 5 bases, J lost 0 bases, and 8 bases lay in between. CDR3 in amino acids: CASSYRFSYEQYF. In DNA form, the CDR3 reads TGTGCCAGTAGTTACCGGTTCTCCTACGAGCAGTACTTC.

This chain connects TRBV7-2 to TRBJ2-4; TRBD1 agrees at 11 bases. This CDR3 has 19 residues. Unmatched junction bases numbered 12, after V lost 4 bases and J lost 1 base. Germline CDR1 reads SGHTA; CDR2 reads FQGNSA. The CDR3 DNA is TGTGCCAGCAGCTCCACCGGGACAGGGGGTGTGAAGGCCAAAAACATTCAGTACTTC. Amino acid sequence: CASSSTGTGGVKAKNIQYF. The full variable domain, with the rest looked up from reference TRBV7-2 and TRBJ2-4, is GAGVSQSPSNKVTEKGKDVELRCDPISGHTALYWYRQSLGQGLEFLIYFQGNSAPDKSGLPSDRFSAERTGGSVSTLTIQRTQQEDSAVYLCASSSTGTGGVKAKNIQYFGAGTRLSVL.

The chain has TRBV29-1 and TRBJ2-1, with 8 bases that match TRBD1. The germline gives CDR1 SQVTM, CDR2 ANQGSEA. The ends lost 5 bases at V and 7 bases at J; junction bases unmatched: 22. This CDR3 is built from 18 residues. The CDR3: CSVQGSGAGQGALNEQFF. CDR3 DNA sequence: TGCAGCGTTCAGGGGTCGGGGGCAGGACAGGGAGCCTTGAATGAGCAGTTCTTC.

The CDR3 region is CASSPIMGHLITGELFF. In DNA form, the CDR3 reads TGCGCCAGCAGCCCTATTATGGGACACCTTATCACCGGGGAGCTGTTTTTT. The V and J genes are TRBV5-1 and TRBJ2-2, with D possibly matching TRBD1 (6 bases). The CDR3 has 17 amino acids. Germline CDR1 and CDR2: SGHRS and YFSETQ. Deletions cut 4 bases from V and 4 bases from J, with 20 bases between.

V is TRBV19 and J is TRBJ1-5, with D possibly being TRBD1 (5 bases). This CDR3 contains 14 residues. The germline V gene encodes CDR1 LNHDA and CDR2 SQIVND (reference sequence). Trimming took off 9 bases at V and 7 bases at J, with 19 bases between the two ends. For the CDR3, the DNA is TGTGCCAGCCAGTGGGGGGTCGGTACCCAGCCCCAGCATTTT. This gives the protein CASQWGVGTQPQHF.

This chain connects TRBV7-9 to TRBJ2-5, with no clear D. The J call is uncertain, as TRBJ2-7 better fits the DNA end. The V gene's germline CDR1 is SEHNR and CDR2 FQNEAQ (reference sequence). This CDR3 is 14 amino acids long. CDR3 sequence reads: CASSHIGSNYEQYF. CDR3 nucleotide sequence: TGTGCCAGCAGCCATATTGGTAGTAACTACGAGCAGTACTTC.

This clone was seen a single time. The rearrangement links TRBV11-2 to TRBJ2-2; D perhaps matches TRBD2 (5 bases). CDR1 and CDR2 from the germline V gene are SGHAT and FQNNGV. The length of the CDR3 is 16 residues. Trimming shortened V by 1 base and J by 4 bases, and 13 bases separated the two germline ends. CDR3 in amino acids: CASSLVPARGTGELFF. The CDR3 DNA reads TGTGCCAGCAGCTTAGTTCCAGCACGGGGCACCGGGGAGCTGTTTTTT.

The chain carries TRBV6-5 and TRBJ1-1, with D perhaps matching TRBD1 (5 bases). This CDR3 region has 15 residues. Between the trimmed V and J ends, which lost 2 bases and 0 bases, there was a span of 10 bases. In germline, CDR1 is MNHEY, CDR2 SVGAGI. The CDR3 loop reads CASSYGRGVNTEAFF. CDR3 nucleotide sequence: TGTGCCAGCAGTTACGGGAGGGGTGTGAACACTGAAGCTTTCTTT.